These 15 T cell receptor beta chains came from one sample sequenced in a study of T cell repertoires in cytomegalovirus infection. TCRdb re-analysed the reads in MiXCR, keeping a single row per CDR3 protein. This table has approximately 270,000 distinct CDR3 sequences, 20% to 25% appearing once. These receptors lack a known antigen. This specimen was cultured PBMCs, taken from culture after CMV antigen stimulation. These receptors all come from a human donor in good health (CMV status not recorded). Some clones in this sample may be carry-over from other donors' samples.

This clonotype was observed many times. The chain is built from TRBV7-2 and TRBJ1-2, with TRBD1 matching 9 bases. This CDR3 comprises 14 residues. Germline loops: CDR1 SGHTA, CDR2 FQGNSA. After removal of 6 bases from V and 8 bases from J, the junction contained 10 bases not matched to a gene. This CDR3 reads CASRFIQGAGGYTF. CDR3 in DNA: TGTGCCAGCAGATTCATACAGGGGGCAGGAGGCTACACCTTC.

The V and J genes are TRBV14 and TRBJ2-1; D call uncertain. CDR3 length: 15 amino acids. V was clipped by 2 bases and J by 3 bases, with 11 bases between them. Looked up from germline, CDR1 is SGHDN and CDR2 is FVKESK. The CDR3 sequence: CASSQHTVGYNEQFF. In DNA form, the CDR3 reads TGTGCCAGCAGCCAACATACTGTGGGCTACAATGAGCAGTTCTTC.

The rearrangement uses TRBV7-2 and TRBJ2-7, with D maybe TRBD1 (6 bases). The ends were cut back, 5 bases at V and 1 base at J, with 6 bases in the middle. The germline V gene has CDR1 SGHTA and CDR2 FQGNSA. This CDR3 contains 12 residues. The CDR3 reads CASSTGSYEQYV. CDR3 coding DNA: TGTGCCAGCAGCACAGGGTCCTACGAGCAGTACGTC.

Concerning this clonotype itself: The germline gene is not matched at one end of the junction; a read error may be the cause. This sequence joins TRBV7-2 and TRBJ2-2, with D tentatively TRBD2 (6 bases). From germline, CDR1 is SGHTA and CDR2 FQGNSA. The CDR3 consists of 15 residues. The CDR3, as DNA: TGTGCCAGCAGCCCTATCGCAGGGTTAGGCGGGGAGCTGTCTTTT. Translating gives CASSPIAGLGGELSF.

V is TRBV12-3 or TRBV12-4 and J is TRBJ2-2; weak D call: TRBD2 (5 bases). V was trimmed by 5 bases and J by 6 bases, leaving 13 bases between them. CDR3 size: 14 residues. In nucleotides, the CDR3 is TGTGCCAGCAGTAGCGGCGCAGGCGCCGGGGAGCTGTTTTTT. Its protein product is CASSSGAGAGELFF.

The chain couples TRBV18 to TRBJ1-1; 8 bases line up with TRBD1. V was pared by 6 bases and J by 3 bases, with 6 bases of the junction left unmatched. Per the germline V gene, CDR1 is KGHSH and CDR2 is LQKENI. The CDR3 spans 14 residues. The CDR3 DNA is TGTGCCAGCTCTCGGACAGGGTCGGACACTGAAGCTTTCTTT. Its protein is CASSRTGSDTEAFF.

Only a few counts were recorded for this clonotype. V and J are TRBV10-3 and TRBJ2-2; maybe TRBD2 (6 bases). The CDR3 runs to 14 residues. The V and J ends lost 3 bases and 6 bases respectively, with 11 bases between them. Germline-derived CDR1 and CDR2 are ENHRY and SYGVKD. For the CDR3, the DNA is TGTGCCATCAGTGAATCGGGGGTGGCCGGGGAGCTGTTTTTT. Protein product: CAISESGVAGELFF.

This chain uses TRBV2 with TRBJ1-5, with unresolved D. The length of the CDR3 is 16 residues. From germline, CDR1 is SNHLY and CDR2 FYNNEI. V was pared by 4 bases and J by 0 bases, with 13 bases between. CDR3 loop: CASSARQFHSNQPQHF. The CDR3 nucleotides are TGTGCCAGCAGTGCTCGGCAGTTCCATAGCAATCAGCCCCAGCATTTT.

This clonotype was picked up a small number of times. This chain joins TRBV5-1 and TRBJ2-5; either TRBD1 or TRBD2 may fit D (5 bases each). The CDR3 sequence is 16 residues long. The V end lost 2 bases, the J end lost 5 bases, and 19 bases lay between the germline ends. Looked up from germline, CDR1 is SGHRS and CDR2 is YFSETQ. In DNA form, the CDR3 reads TGCGCCAGCAGCTTAGACGTTGGGACCAGGGTGGAGACCCAGTACTTC. Amino acids: CASSLDVGTRVETQYF.

This clonotype was observed a few times. The rearrangement joins TRBV24-1 to TRBJ2-2; a possible D gene is TRBD2 (6 bases). Trimming stripped 9 bases from V and 2 bases from J, with 12 bases between. Germline V gives CDR1 KGHDR, CDR2 SFDVKD. CDR3 size: 14 residues. CDR3 in DNA: TGTGCCACCCGCCAGGGACTCAACACCGGGGAGCTGTTTTTT. It specifies CATRQGLNTGELFF.

This clonotype appeared many times. The chain recombines TRBV7-2 with TRBJ2-3, with 9 bases matching TRBD2. The CDR3 spans 16 residues. Trimming removed 2 bases from V and 2 bases from J; junction bases left unmatched: 5. The germline CDR1 and CDR2 sequences are SGHTA and FQGNSA. Written as DNA, the CDR3 is TGTGCCAGCAGCTTACGGCTAGCGGGAATCACAGATACGCAGTATTTT. This codes for CASSLRLAGITDTQYF.

The rearrangement links TRBV10-3 to TRBJ1-2; D uncertain. The CDR3 spans 12 residues. CDR1 ENHRY and CDR2 SYGVKD come from the germline V gene. The ends were cut back, 7 bases at V and 2 bases at J, with 8 bases in the middle. CDR3 loop: CAITPDNYGYTF. The CDR3 DNA reads as TGTGCCATCACTCCGGACAACTATGGCTACACCTTC.

This clonotype was found a few times. This chain links TRBV6-1 with TRBJ1-5; 8 positions match TRBD1. The V and J ends lost 6 bases and 5 bases, in that order; junction bases with no gene match: 9. The CDR3 is made up of 15 amino acids. Germline V CDR1 and CDR2: MNHNS, SASEGT. The CDR3 sequence: CASSRRGQRDQPQHF. The CDR3 nucleotides read TGTGCCAGCAGCCGCAGGGGGCAAAGGGATCAGCCCCAGCATTTT.

V usage is TRBV27 and J usage is TRBJ2-7; possibly TRBD1 for D (6 bases). The V and J ends lost 5 bases and 2 bases respectively, with 16 bases between them. Germline CDR1 is MNHEY and CDR2 is SMNVEV (reference sequence). The CDR3 totals 15 residues. This chain's CDR3 is CASSHIPGQAYEQYF. The CDR3 DNA is TGTGCCAGCAGTCACATACCGGGACAAGCCTACGAGCAGTACTTC.

This clonotype was seen only a few times. The chain recombines TRBV25-1 with TRBJ2-2, with 9 bases matching TRBD1. In germline, CDR1 is MGHDK, CDR2 SYGVNS. The CDR3 length is 15 residues. V shed 5 bases, J shed 5 bases, and the junction held 6 bases outside the gene matches. The CDR3 DNA sequence: TGTGCCAGCAGTAAGGGACAGGGATATACCGGGGAGCTGTTTTTT. Its translation is CASSKGQGYTGELFF.